The 30 T cell receptor beta chains presented below share a single source sample, sequenced in a study of OX40 agonist ivuxolimab in advanced cancers. Libraries were constructed by the immunoSEQ multiplex PCR assay. Held by TCRdb, this immuneACCESS table contains in-frame sequences only and omits some clones. Under half of the omission traces to an unresolved V gene where checked; the cause of the rest is unknown. The sample table records 90,000 to 100,000 clones; about 85% of these occur just once. The leading ten clones occupy around 0.82% of the sample. The sequences come from CD4+ or CD8+ T cells sorted from blood, collected in a trial of the OX40 agonist ivuxolimab. Receptors were obtained from an adult with an advanced solid tumor such as melanoma, head and neck, liver or kidney cancer.

The chain recombines TRBV5-1 with TRBJ1-1; D is unclear. Trimming shortened V by 3 bases and J by 4 bases, and 16 bases separated the two germline ends. There are 15 residues in the CDR3. Germline CDR1 reads SGHRS; CDR2 reads YFSETQ. The CDR3 nucleotides are TGCGCCAGCAGCTCCGTTCCTGGCGGAACCACTGAAGCTTTCTTT. Amino acids: CASSSVPGGTTEAFF.

This clone showed up just once. CDR3 amino acids: CAISQDPDQPQHF. The DNA for the CDR3 is TGTGCCATCAGTCAAGATCCGGATCAGCCCCAGCATTTT. V gene TRBV10-3 combines with J gene TRBJ1-5; D remains ambiguous. V was trimmed by 5 bases and J by 5 bases, leaving 10 bases between them. The CDR3 contains 13 residues. Germline CDR1 ENHRY, CDR2 SYGVKD.

The chain is built from TRBV6-5 and TRBJ2-4; no reliable D call. The CDR3 extends over 14 amino acids. The germline gives CDR1 MNHEY, CDR2 SVGAGI. V was cut by 7 bases and J by 7 bases, with 17 bases left in between. Written as DNA, the CDR3 is TGTGCCAGCACCCAAGGAAGGGCCGGGAACATTCAGTACTTC. Translated, it gives CASTQGRAGNIQYF.

The rearrangement uses TRBV19 and TRBJ2-2; 9 nucleotides match TRBD2. The CDR3 loop spans 17 amino acids. Germline CDR1 is LNHDA and CDR2 is SQIVND (reference sequence). Trimming took 10 bases from V and 2 from J; bases not matched to a gene: 14. CDR3: CATSNDRLAGNTGELFF. In nucleotides, the CDR3 is TGTGCCACCAGCAATGATCGGCTAGCGGGAAACACCGGGGAGCTGTTTTTT.

The rearrangement joins TRBV28 to TRBJ2-1; a possible D gene is TRBD2 (6 bases). Germline V gene sequence: CDR1 MDHEN, CDR2 SYDVKM. The CDR3 is made up of 14 amino acids. Trimming pared 5 bases from V and 6 bases from J, leaving 14 bases between. The CDR3 DNA sequence: TGTGCCAGCAGTCTCCGGGACTGGAGCAATGAGCAGTTCTTC. Amino acid sequence: CASSLRDWSNEQFF.

The CDR3 loop is CASSPPSGGIEQFF. The CDR3 DNA reads TGTGCCAGCTCACCACCCAGCGGGGGCATTGAGCAGTTCTTC. V gene TRBV18 combines with J gene TRBJ2-1, with 8 bases fitting TRBD2. V gave up 0 bases and J gave up 9 bases; unmatched junction bases: 4. Germline CDR1 and CDR2: KGHSH and LQKENI. This CDR3 comprises 14 residues.

CDR3 coding DNA: TGTGCCAGCAGTGCGAGTAGCAATCAGCCCCAGCATTTT. Translation: CASSASSNQPQHF. This chain connects TRBV6-1 to TRBJ1-5; D is unresolved. Germline CDR1 MNHNS, CDR2 SASEGT. The CDR3 is 13 amino acids. Trimming pared 4 bases from V and 0 bases from J, leaving 4 bases between.

The chain links TRBV9 to TRBJ1-3, with D hard to call. Trimming took off 0 bases at V and 0 bases at J, with 13 bases between the two ends. The CDR3 loop spans 17 amino acids. Germline V gene sequence: CDR1 SGDLS, CDR2 YYNGEE. The CDR3 protein is CASSVDRLGSSGNTIYF. The CDR3 DNA is TGTGCCAGCAGCGTAGATCGCTTGGGCAGCTCTGGAAACACCATATATTTT.

The V and J genes are TRBV20-1 and TRBJ2-1, with no clear D. The CDR3 has 11 residues. V lost 5 bases and J 6 bases, leaving 8 bases between the germline ends. CDR1 and CDR2 (germline): DFQATT, SNEGSKA (reference sequence). In DNA, the CDR3 is TGCAGTGCTGGGGATTCCAATGAGCAGTTCTTC. Its translation: CSAGDSNEQFF.

This clone came up a few times. This chain connects TRBV7-2 to TRBJ1-2, with D possibly TRBD1 on 6 matching bases. The ends were cut back, 5 bases at V and 3 bases at J, with 13 bases in the middle. CDR3 size: 14 residues. Germline V gene lookup returns CDR1 SGHTA and CDR2 FQGNSA. The CDR3 region is CASSHPGADYGYTF. The CDR3 nucleotides read TGTGCCAGCAGCCACCCGGGGGCGGACTATGGCTACACCTTC.

V gene TRBV7-8 combines with J gene TRBJ2-1; perhaps TRBD2 as D (5 bases). The V end was cut by 5 bases, the J end by 7 bases, with 12 bases between. This CDR3 is 13 amino acids long. Per germline, CDR1 SGHVS and CDR2 FQNEAQ. The CDR3 protein is CASSPWRGNEQFF. The CDR3 coding sequence is TGTGCCAGCAGCCCCTGGCGAGGGAATGAGCAGTTCTTC.

The CDR3 DNA sequence: TGTGCCAGCAGTGTCCGCCAGGGGGAGAACACTGAAGCTTTCTTT. Protein product: CASSVRQGENTEAFF. The chain employs TRBV6-1 and TRBJ1-1; TRBD1 aligns across 7 bases. The CDR3 is 15 residues long. Looked up from germline, CDR1 is MNHNS and CDR2 is SASEGT. V shed 4 bases and J 1 base; nucleotides not matched to a gene: 6.

The rearrangement links TRBV25-1 to TRBJ2-3; TRBD2 agrees at 8 bases. V lost 6 bases, J lost 0 bases, and 5 bases stayed unmatched. Looked up from germline, CDR1 is MGHDK and CDR2 is SYGVNS. This CDR3 has 15 amino acids. The CDR3 DNA follows: TGTGCCAGCAGCGCATCTAGCGGGAGCACAGATACGCAGTATTTT. It specifies CASSASSGSTDTQYF.

The chain employs TRBV9 and TRBJ2-2; 12 bases fit TRBD2. The length of the CDR3 is 16 residues. Germline CDR1 is SGDLS and CDR2 is YYNGEE. Germline trimming cut 0 bases from V and 4 bases from J; bases unmatched to any gene: 1. DNA for the CDR3: TGTGCCAGCAGCGTAGAACTAGCGGGAGGCACCGGGGAGCTGTTTTTT. This gives the protein CASSVELAGGTGELFF.

The chain links TRBV27 to TRBJ2-5; 7 nucleotides match TRBD1. Per germline, CDR1 MNHEY and CDR2 SMNVEV (reference sequence). Trimming removed 5 bases from V and 2 bases from J; junction bases left unmatched: 17. The CDR3 runs 18 residues. The CDR3 loop reads CASSPRYPGTAEQETQYF. CDR3 DNA: TGTGCCAGCAGTCCTAGATATCCCGGGACAGCGGAACAAGAGACCCAGTACTTC.

The rearrangement uses TRBV7-9 and TRBJ2-1, with D possibly matching TRBD1 (5 bases). CDR1 is SEHNR, CDR2 FQNEAQ, per germline (reference sequence). The V end was cut by 5 bases, the J end by 7 bases, with 15 bases between. The CDR3 has 14 amino acids. CDR3 sequence reads: CASSSRGNSNEQFF. CDR3 coding DNA: TGTGCCAGCAGCAGTAGGGGTAATAGTAATGAGCAGTTCTTC.

The rearrangement links TRBV5-8 to TRBJ1-2; D perhaps matches TRBD1 (5 bases). This CDR3 has 12 residues. The V end lost 5 bases, the J end lost 3 bases, and 8 bases lay between the germline ends. Germline CDR1 SGHTS, CDR2 YDEGEE. This CDR3 is CASSLGDYGYTF. The DNA for the CDR3 is TGTGCCAGCAGTCTGGGGGACTATGGCTACACCTTC.

Here the CDR3 reads CSAGSGSTDTQYF. For the CDR3, the DNA is TGCAGCGCCGGTAGCGGTAGCACAGATACGCAGTATTTT. The V gene is TRBV29-1, the J gene TRBJ2-3; possibly TRBD2 for D (6 bases). This CDR3 has 13 residues. The germline CDR1 and CDR2 sequences are SQVTM and ANQGSEA. Trimming removed 7 bases from V and 0 bases from J, with 11 bases in between.

The chain links TRBV5-1 to TRBJ2-2; D gene uncertain. CDR1 and CDR2 from the germline V gene are SGHRS and YFSETQ. CDR3 size: 13 residues. With 4 bases removed from V and 2 bases from J, the gap between germline ends came to 6 bases. The CDR3 nucleotides read TGCGCCAGCAGCACAAGCAACACCGGGGAGCTGTTTTTT. Residues: CASSTSNTGELFF. Using reference TRBV5-1 and TRBJ2-2 for the parts outside the CDR3, the full variable domain is KAGVTQTPRYLIKTRGQQVTLSCSPISGHRSVSWYQQTPGQGLQFLFEYFSETQRNKGNFPGRFSGRQFSNSRSEMNVSTLELGDSALYLCASSTSNTGELFFGEGSRLTVL.

The chain joins TRBV6-1 to TRBJ2-7; TRBD2 agrees at 7 bases. CDR1 MNHNS and CDR2 SASEGT come from the germline V gene. The CDR3 consists of 14 residues. The V gene end was trimmed by 2 bases and the J gene end by 2 bases; junction bases not matched to a gene: 3. The CDR3 DNA reads TGTGCCAGCAGTGAACAGCGGGGTGCCTACGAGCAGTACGTC. Translation gives CASSEQRGAYEQYV.

V usage is TRBV7-8 and J usage is TRBJ2-1; D assignment may be TRBD1 or TRBD2 (5 bases each). V was shortened by 1 base and J by 6 bases, with 10 bases between the two germline ends. There are 14 residues in the CDR3. The germline CDR1 and CDR2 sequences are SGHVS and FQNEAQ. The CDR3, as DNA: TGTGCCAGCAGCTTAGACCGGGACCTCAATGAGCAGTTCTTC. As protein: CASSLDRDLNEQFF.

The chain couples TRBV6-5 to TRBJ2-2; unclear D gene. From germline, CDR1 is MNHEY and CDR2 SVGAGI. V was cut by 5 bases and J by 6 bases, with 10 bases left in between. There are 13 residues in the CDR3. Written as DNA, the CDR3 is TGTGCCAGCAGTCCCTTTCCCGCCGGGGAGCTGTTTTTT. Its protein is CASSPFPAGELFF.

The chain carries TRBV2 and TRBJ2-7; D might be TRBD1 or TRBD2, each matching 5 bases. This CDR3 has 14 amino acids. In germline, CDR1 is SNHLY, CDR2 FYNNEI. Trimming removed 6 bases from V and 0 bases from J, with 12 bases in between. CDR3 amino acids: CASSGTANSYEQYF. Here the CDR3 DNA reads TGTGCCAGCAGCGGGACCGCGAACTCCTACGAGCAGTACTTC.

This clone was recorded only once. The chain uses TRBV19 and TRBJ1-1, with TRBD1 as a possible D gene (5 bases). The V end lost 9 bases, the J end lost 12 bases, and 23 bases lay between the germline ends. The CDR3 runs 13 residues. CDR1 LNHDA and CDR2 SQIVND come from the germline V gene (reference sequence). The CDR3 DNA follows: TGTGCCAGCCTAAGATGGGACCAACGAGAGTCTTTCTTT. The encoded protein is CASLRWDQRESFF.

The V and J genes are TRBV18 and TRBJ2-3, with 12 bases lining up with TRBD2. Germline CDR1 and CDR2: KGHSH and LQKENI. The CDR3 is made up of 18 amino acids. J lost 4 bases, V lost 3 bases, and 11 bases had no gene match. This CDR3 is CASSPFGATSGSPDTQYF. CDR3 nucleotide sequence: TGTGCCAGCTCACCTTTCGGGGCGACTAGCGGGAGCCCAGATACGCAGTATTTT.

The V call is TRBV7-2, the J call TRBJ1-1; D unclear. V lost 4 bases to trimming and J lost 10 bases, with 19 bases between them. Germline values: CDR1 SGHTA, CDR2 FQGNSA. The CDR3 has 14 residues. This CDR3 is CASSSRGPVSPAFF. CDR3 sequence (DNA): TGTGCCAGCAGCTCCCGGGGTCCGGTGTCCCCAGCTTTCTTT.

This clone was found once. The rearrangement joins TRBV27 to TRBJ2-3; 12 nucleotides line up with TRBD2. This CDR3 contains 16 residues. The germline V gene encodes CDR1 MNHEY and CDR2 SMNVEV (reference sequence). The junction had 8 bases not matched to a gene; V was cut back by 3 bases and J by 7 bases. CDR3 sequence reads: CASSFLAGGRGNTQYF. Here the CDR3 DNA reads TGTGCCAGCAGTTTTCTAGCGGGAGGGCGCGGGAATACGCAGTATTTT.

This rearrangement joins TRBV6-4 to TRBJ2-1, with 8 bases fitting TRBD1. Germline lookup yields CDR1 MRHNA and CDR2 SNTAGT. V was clipped by 6 bases and J by 7 bases; unmatched bases: 11. The CDR3 runs 15 residues. The CDR3 DNA reads as TGTGCCAGCAGACAAGAGACAGGGGAATGGAATGAGCAGTTCTTC. Translated: CASRQETGEWNEQFF.

V is TRBV5-1 and J is TRBJ1-1; D is unclear. This CDR3 is built from 13 residues. CDR1 and CDR2 from the germline V gene are SGHRS and YFSETQ. Between the trimmed V and J ends, which lost 5 bases and 0 bases, there was a span of 8 bases. CDR3 region: CASSVEMNTEAFF. CDR3 in DNA: TGCGCCAGCAGTGTGGAGATGAACACTGAAGCTTTCTTT.

The chain combines TRBV6-1 with TRBJ1-3; tentatively, D is TRBD1 (5 bases). CDR1 is MNHNS and CDR2 is SASEGT in the germline V gene. V was pared by 6 bases and J by 2 bases, with 8 bases between. The CDR3 totals 13 residues. The CDR3 loop reads CASREGPGNTIYF. The CDR3 region has the DNA TGTGCCAGCAGGGAGGGGCCTGGAAACACCATATATTTT.